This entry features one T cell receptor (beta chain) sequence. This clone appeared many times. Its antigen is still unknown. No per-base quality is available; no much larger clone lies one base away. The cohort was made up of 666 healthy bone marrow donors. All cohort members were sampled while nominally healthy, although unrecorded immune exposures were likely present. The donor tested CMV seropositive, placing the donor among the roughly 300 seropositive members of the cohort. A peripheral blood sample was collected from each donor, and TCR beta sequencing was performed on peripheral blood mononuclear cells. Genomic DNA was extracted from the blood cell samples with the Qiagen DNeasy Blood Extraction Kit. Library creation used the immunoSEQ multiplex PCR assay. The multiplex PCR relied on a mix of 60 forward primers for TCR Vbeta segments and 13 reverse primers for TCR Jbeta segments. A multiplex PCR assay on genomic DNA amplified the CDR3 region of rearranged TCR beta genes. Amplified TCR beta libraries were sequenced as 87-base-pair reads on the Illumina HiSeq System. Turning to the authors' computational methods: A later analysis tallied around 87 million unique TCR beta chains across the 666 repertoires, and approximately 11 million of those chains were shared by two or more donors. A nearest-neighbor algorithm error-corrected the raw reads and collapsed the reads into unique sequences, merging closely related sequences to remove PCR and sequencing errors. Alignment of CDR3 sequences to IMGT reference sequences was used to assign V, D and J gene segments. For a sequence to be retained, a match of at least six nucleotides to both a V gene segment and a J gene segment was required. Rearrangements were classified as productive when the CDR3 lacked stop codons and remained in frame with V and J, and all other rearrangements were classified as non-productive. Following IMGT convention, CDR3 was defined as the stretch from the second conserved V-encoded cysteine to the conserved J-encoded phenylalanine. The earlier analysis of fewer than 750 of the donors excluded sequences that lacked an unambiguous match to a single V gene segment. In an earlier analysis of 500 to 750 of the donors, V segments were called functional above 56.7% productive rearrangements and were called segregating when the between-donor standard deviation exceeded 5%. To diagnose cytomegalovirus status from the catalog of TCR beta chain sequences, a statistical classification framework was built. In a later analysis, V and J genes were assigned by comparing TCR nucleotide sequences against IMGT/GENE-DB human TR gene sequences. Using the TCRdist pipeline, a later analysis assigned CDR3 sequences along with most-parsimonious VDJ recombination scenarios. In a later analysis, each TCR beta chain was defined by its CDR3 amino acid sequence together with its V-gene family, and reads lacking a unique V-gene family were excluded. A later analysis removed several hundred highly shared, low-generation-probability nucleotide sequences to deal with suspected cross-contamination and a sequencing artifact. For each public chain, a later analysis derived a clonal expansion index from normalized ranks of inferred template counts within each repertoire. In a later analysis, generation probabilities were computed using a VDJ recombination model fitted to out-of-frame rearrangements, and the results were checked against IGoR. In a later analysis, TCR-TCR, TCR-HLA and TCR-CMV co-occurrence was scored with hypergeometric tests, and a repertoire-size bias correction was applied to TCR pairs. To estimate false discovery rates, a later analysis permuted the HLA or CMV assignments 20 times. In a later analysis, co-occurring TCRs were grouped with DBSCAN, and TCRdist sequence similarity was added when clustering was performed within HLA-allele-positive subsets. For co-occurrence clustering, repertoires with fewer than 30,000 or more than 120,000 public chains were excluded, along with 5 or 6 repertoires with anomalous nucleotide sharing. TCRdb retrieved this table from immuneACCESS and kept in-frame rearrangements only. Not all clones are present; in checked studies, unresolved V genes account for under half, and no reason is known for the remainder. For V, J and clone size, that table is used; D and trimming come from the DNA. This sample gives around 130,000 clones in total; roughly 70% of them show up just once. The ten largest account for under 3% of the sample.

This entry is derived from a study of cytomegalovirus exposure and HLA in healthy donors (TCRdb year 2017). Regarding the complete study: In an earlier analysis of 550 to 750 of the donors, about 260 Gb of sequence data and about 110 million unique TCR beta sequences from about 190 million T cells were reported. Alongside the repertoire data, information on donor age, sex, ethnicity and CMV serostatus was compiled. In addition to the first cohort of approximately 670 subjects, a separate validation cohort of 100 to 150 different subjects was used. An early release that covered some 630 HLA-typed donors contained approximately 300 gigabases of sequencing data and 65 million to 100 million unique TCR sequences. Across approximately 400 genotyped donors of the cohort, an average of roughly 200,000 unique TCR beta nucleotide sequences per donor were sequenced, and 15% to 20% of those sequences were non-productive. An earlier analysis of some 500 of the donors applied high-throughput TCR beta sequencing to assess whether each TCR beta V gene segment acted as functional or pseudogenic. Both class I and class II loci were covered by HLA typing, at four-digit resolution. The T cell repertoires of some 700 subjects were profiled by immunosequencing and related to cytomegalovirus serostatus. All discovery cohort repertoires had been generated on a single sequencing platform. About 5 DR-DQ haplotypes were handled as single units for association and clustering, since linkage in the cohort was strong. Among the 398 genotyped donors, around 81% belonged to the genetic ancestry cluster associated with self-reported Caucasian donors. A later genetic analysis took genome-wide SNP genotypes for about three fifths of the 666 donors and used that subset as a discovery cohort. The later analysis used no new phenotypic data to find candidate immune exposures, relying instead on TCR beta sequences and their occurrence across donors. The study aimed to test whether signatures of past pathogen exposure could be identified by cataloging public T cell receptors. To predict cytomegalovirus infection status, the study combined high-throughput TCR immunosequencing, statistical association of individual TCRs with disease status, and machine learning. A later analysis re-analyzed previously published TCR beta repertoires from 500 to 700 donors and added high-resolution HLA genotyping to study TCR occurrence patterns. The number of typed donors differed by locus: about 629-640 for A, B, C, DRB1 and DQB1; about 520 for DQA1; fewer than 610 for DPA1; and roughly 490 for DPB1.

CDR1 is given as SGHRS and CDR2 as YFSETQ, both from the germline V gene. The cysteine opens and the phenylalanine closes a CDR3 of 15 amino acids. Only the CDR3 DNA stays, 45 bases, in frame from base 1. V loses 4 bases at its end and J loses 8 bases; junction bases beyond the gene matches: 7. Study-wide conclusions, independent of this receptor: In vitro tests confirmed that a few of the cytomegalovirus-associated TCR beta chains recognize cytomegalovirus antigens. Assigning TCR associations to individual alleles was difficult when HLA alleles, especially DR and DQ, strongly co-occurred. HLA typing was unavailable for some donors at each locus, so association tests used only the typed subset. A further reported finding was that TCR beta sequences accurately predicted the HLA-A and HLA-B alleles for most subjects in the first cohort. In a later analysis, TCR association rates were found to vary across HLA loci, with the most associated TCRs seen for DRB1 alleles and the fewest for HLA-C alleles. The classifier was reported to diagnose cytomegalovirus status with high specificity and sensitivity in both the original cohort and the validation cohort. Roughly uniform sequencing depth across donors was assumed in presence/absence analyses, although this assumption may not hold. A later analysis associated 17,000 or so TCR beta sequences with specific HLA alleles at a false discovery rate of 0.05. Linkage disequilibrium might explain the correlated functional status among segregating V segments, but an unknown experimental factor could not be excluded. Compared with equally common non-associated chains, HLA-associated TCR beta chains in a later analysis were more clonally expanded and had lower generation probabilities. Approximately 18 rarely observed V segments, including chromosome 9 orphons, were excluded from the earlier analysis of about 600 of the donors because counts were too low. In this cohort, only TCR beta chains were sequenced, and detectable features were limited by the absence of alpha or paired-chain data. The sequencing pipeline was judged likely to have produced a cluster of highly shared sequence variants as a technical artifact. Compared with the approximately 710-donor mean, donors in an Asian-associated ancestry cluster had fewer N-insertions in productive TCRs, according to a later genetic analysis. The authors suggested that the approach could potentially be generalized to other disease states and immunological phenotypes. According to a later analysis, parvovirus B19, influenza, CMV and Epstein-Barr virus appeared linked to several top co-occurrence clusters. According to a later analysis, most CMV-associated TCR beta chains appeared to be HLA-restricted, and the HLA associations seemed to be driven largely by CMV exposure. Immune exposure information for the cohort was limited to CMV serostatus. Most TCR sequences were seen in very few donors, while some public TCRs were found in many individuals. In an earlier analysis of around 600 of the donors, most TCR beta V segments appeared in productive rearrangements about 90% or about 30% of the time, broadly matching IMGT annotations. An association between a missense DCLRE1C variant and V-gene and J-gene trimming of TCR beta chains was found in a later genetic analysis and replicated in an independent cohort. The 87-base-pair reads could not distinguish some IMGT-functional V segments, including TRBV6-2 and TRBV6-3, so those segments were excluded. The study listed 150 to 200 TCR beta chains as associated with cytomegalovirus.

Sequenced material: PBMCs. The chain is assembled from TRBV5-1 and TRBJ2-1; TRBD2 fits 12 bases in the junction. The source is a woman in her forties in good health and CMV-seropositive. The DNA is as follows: TGCGCCAGCAGCCAGGATGGACTAGCGGGACATGAGCAGTTCTTC. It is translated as CASSQDGLAGHEQFF.